The clone carrying this T cell receptor beta chain occurred a few times. The study recruited people aged roughly 18 to 100 years across roughly 23 US areas. Original handling: Reference gene primer amplification gave nucleated cell count estimates. Assay: immunoSEQ multiplex PCR; the TCRdb copy retains only in-frame clones and omits some. The V and J calls and clone size were taken over from that table, and D and trimming were inferred from the DNA. The sample contains some 400,000 clones, around nine tenths of which appear only once. The data belong to a study of blood T cell repertoires in COVID-19. Study at large: Researchers got acute and convalescent COVID-19 samples from the United States, Italy and Spain.

Sample: PBMCs or T cells enriched from blood (not recorded which). The origin of this receptor is a woman younger than 45 who had recovered from COVID-19.

This CDR3 reads CASSSSGSTNEQFF. CDR3 nucleotide sequence: TGTGCCAGTAGTTCCAGCGGGAGCACAAATGAGCAGTTCTTC. The chain recombines TRBV19 with TRBJ2-1; 8 positions match TRBD2. The CDR3 runs to 14 residues. Trimming cost V 5 bases and J 7 bases; bases outside gene matches: 7. The germline CDR1 and CDR2 sequences are LNHDA and SQIVND (reference sequence).